Shown below are 18 T cell receptor beta chains from a single sample sequenced in a study of T cell responses to AZD1222 COVID-19 vaccine. Only in-frame clones appear in the TCRdb table, and some are missing; sequencing was by immunoSEQ multiplex PCR. The sample includes some 110,000 clones, more than 80% of them seen just once. The sequences come from peripheral blood, collected on day 0 of AZD1222 vaccination. These TCRs come from an adult in good health.

V and J are TRBV3-1 (or the pseudogene TRBV3-2) and TRBJ1-6; 11 bases match TRBD1. J gave up 8 bases and V 5 bases, and 2 bases lay outside the gene matches. Germline V gene data show CDR1 as LGHDT and CDR2 as YNNKEL (reference sequence). The CDR3 has 14 residues. CDR3 amino acids: CASSGTGGHSPLHF. CDR3 sequence (DNA): TGTGCCAGCAGCGGGACAGGGGGTCATTCACCCCTCCACTTT.

V and J are TRBV4-1 and TRBJ1-4, with D possibly matching TRBD1 (6 bases). The V gene's germline CDR1 is MGHRA and CDR2 YSYEKL. Trimming took off 4 bases at V and 0 bases at J, with 12 bases between the two ends. CDR3 length: 16 amino acids. CDR3 residues: CASSLRGQSTNEKLFF. CDR3 DNA sequence: TGCGCCAGCAGCCTTCGCGGACAGTCAACTAATGAAAAACTGTTTTTT.

The chain has TRBV6-5 and TRBJ1-2, with D perhaps TRBD1 (5 bases). CDR3 length: 13 amino acids. Germline V gives CDR1 MNHEY, CDR2 SVGAGI. With 6 bases removed from V and 7 bases from J, the gap between germline ends came to 15 bases. The CDR3 loop reads CASSQPPQGGYTF. For the CDR3, the DNA is TGTGCCAGCAGCCAGCCACCGCAGGGTGGCTACACCTTC.

V is TRBV5-1 and J is TRBJ2-1; 8 bases map to TRBD1. The V segment lost 2 bases and the J segment 4 bases; nucleotides outside the gene matches: 2. Per the germline V gene, CDR1 is SGHRS and CDR2 is YFSETQ. The CDR3 runs 14 residues. CDR3 loop: CASSFNRGYNEQFF. The CDR3 DNA reads as TGCGCCAGCAGCTTTAACAGGGGGTACAATGAGCAGTTCTTC.

The CDR3 is CATGDIGREQYF. CDR3 coding DNA: TGTGCCACCGGAGACATAGGTCGGGAGCAGTACTTC. V usage is TRBV15 and J usage is TRBJ2-7; D not resolved. From germline, CDR1 is LNHNV and CDR2 YYDKDF (reference sequence). V lost 8 bases and J 7 bases, leaving 15 bases between the germline ends. CDR3 size: 12 residues.

J is TRBJ1-4 and V is TRBV4-3; D is uncertain. This CDR3 has 15 residues. The V gene lost 2 bases and the J gene lost 14 bases, with 21 bases spanning the gap. CDR1 is LGHNA and CDR2 is YSLEER in the germline V gene. The DNA for the CDR3 is TGCGCCAGCAGCCAATGGGCGGGCCCTTCGGCGGGGCTGTTTTTT. Its translation: CASSQWAGPSAGLFF.

The V call is TRBV5-4, the J call TRBJ1-2, with D unresolved. Germline assignment: CDR1 SGHNT and CDR2 YYREEE (reference sequence). V shed 4 bases and J shed 4 bases, with 23 bases lying between them. The CDR3 spans 17 residues. CDR3 DNA sequence: TGTGCCAGCAGCCTCGATCCGGACGACTGGCTGTCCTATGGCTACACCTTC. It codes for CASSLDPDDWLSYGYTF.

This sequence joins TRBV14 and TRBJ2-7; 9 bases are a match to TRBD1. In germline, CDR1 is SGHDN, CDR2 FVKESK. After removal of 1 base from V and 2 bases from J, the junction contained 3 bases not matched to a gene. The CDR3 covers 15 residues. CDR3 nucleotides: TGTGCCAGCAGCCAAGTTTGGACAGGGGCCTACGAGCAGTACTTC. Protein: CASSQVWTGAYEQYF.

The rearrangement joins TRBV7-2 to TRBJ1-3; no clear D. Between the trimmed V and J ends, which lost 5 bases and 4 bases, there was a span of 9 bases. This CDR3 region has 13 residues. Germline CDR1 and CDR2: SGHTA and FQGNSA. CDR3 residues: CASSLEGGNTIYF. The CDR3 nucleotides are TGTGCCAGCAGCCTAGAGGGAGGAAACACCATATATTTT.

This clone was detected only once. The chain joins TRBV30 to TRBJ1-3, with D possibly being TRBD1 (5 bases). CDR1 GTSNPN and CDR2 SVGIG come from the germline V gene (reference sequence). Trimming removed 3 bases at V and 0 bases at J, with 15 bases between. CDR3 length equals 16 residues. The CDR3 spells CAWSLGLSSSGNTIYF. The CDR3 DNA sequence: TGTGCCTGGAGCTTGGGACTCTCCAGCTCTGGAAACACCATATATTTT.

The V call is TRBV14, the J call TRBJ1-4; D unclear. This CDR3 spans 14 amino acids. Trimming cost V 4 bases and J 6 bases, with 12 bases left between them. Germline-derived CDR1 and CDR2 are SGHDN and FVKESK. The CDR3 region has the DNA TGTGCCAGCAGCCGCAACTCGGAGTATGAAAAACTGTTTTTT. It is translated as CASSRNSEYEKLFF.

The chain joins TRBV9 to TRBJ2-7; 7 bases match TRBD1. CDR1 is SGDLS and CDR2 is YYNGEE in the germline V gene. Trimming cost V 0 bases and J 6 bases; bases outside gene matches: 6. The CDR3 runs 14 residues. In nucleotides, the CDR3 is TGTGCCAGCAGCGTAGTGGGACAGACTGGCGAGCAGTACTTC. Its protein is CASSVVGQTGEQYF.

This chain uses TRBV6-5 with TRBJ1-1; D is unresolved. The CDR3 loop spans 15 amino acids. CDR1 MNHEY and CDR2 SVGAGI come from the germline V gene. The V and J ends lost 6 bases and 1 base respectively, with 15 bases between them. CDR3: CASSLSKAANTEAFF. DNA for the CDR3: TGTGCCAGCAGCCTCTCGAAGGCGGCGAACACTGAAGCTTTCTTT.

The chain employs TRBV28 and TRBJ2-1; 8 nucleotides match TRBD1. Trimming removed 6 bases from V and 4 bases from J; junction bases left unmatched: 5. Germline assignment: CDR1 MDHEN and CDR2 SYDVKM. This CDR3 region has 14 residues. CDR3 coding DNA: TGTGCCAGCAGGGGGGACAGGATTTACAATGAGCAGTTCTTC. Translation: CASRGDRIYNEQFF.

Only one count was recorded for this clone. The rearrangement joins TRBV19 to TRBJ2-1; 8 bases map to TRBD1. This CDR3 is 16 amino acids long. The V segment lost 5 bases and the J segment 0 bases; nucleotides outside the gene matches: 6. Germline V lookup: CDR1 LNHDA, CDR2 SQIVND (reference sequence). As DNA, the CDR3 is TGTGCCAGTAGTCACCGGGACAGGAGCTCCTACAATGAGCAGTTCTTC. The encoded protein is CASSHRDRSSYNEQFF. Combining the CDR3 with reference TRBV19 and TRBJ2-1 gives the whole variable domain DGGITQSPKYLFRKEGQNVTLSCEQNLNHDAMYWYRQDPGQGLRLIYYSQIVNDFQKGDIAEGYSVSREKKESFPLTVTSAQKNPTAFYLCASSHRDRSSYNEQFFGPGTRLTVL.

The chain has TRBV5-1 and TRBJ2-1, with a possible D match to TRBD1 (6 bases). There are 14 residues in the CDR3. Trimming cost V 0 bases and J 7 bases, with 11 bases left between them. Germline loops: CDR1 SGHRS, CDR2 YFSETQ. Here the CDR3 reads CASSLAQGQNEQFF. DNA for the CDR3: TGCGCCAGCAGCTTGGCGCAGGGGCAAAATGAGCAGTTCTTC.

This chain connects TRBV5-1 to TRBJ1-6; D not resolved. The germline CDR1 and CDR2 sequences are SGHRS and YFSETQ. V was clipped by 0 bases and J by 7 bases, with 11 bases between them. This CDR3 region has 15 residues. CDR3 amino acids: CASSLVQQQNSPLHF. The CDR3 nucleotides are TGCGCCAGCAGCTTGGTTCAACAGCAGAATTCACCCCTCCACTTT. Combining the CDR3 with reference TRBV5-1 and TRBJ1-6 gives the whole variable domain KAGVTQTPRYLIKTRGQQVTLSCSPISGHRSVSWYQQTPGQGLQFLFEYFSETQRNKGNFPGRFSGRQFSNSRSEMNVSTLELGDSALYLCASSLVQQQNSPLHFGNGTRLTVT.

The CDR3 DNA is TGTGCCAGCAGGGGGACAGTAACACAGCCCCAGCATTTT. Its translation is CASRGTVTQPQHF. The chain combines TRBV18 with TRBJ1-5; 7 positions agree with TRBD1. The CDR3 sequence is 13 residues long. The germline V gene encodes CDR1 KGHSH and CDR2 LQKENI. The ends lost 8 bases at V and 7 bases at J; junction bases unmatched: 8.